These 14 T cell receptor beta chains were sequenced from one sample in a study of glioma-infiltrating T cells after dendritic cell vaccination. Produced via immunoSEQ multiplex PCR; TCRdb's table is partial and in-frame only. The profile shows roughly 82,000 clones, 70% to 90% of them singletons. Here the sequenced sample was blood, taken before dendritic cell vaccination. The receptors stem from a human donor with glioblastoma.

CDR3 loop: CASSLASGRDETQYF. The CDR3 DNA sequence: TGTGCCAGCAGCCTGGCTAGCGGGAGGGACGAGACCCAGTACTTC. This sequence joins TRBV7-2 and TRBJ2-5, with TRBD2 matching 12 bases. The CDR3 spans 15 residues. Trimming removed 5 bases from V and 5 bases from J; junction bases left unmatched: 6. Germline V gene data show CDR1 as SGHTA and CDR2 as FQGNSA.

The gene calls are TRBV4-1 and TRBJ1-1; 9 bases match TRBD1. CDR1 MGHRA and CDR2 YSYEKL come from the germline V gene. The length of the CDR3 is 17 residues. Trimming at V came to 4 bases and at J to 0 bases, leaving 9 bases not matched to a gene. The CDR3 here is CASSRGTGRSMNTEAFF. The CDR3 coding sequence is TGCGCCAGCAGCCGAGGGACAGGGAGGTCCATGAACACTGAAGCTTTCTTT.

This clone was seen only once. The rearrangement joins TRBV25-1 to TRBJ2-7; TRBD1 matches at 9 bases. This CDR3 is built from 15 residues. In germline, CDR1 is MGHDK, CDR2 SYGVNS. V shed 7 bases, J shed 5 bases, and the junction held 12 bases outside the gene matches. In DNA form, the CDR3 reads TGTGCCAGCACCGCCGGGACAGGGTACGAGAACGAGCAGTACTTC. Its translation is CASTAGTGYENEQYF.

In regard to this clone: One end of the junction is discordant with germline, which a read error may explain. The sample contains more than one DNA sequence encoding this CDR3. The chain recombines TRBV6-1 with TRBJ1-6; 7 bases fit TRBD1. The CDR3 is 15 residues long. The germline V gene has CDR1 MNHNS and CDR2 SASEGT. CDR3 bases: TGTGCCAGCAGTGAAGGTGGGACAGAAAATTCCCCCCTCCACTTT. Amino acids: CASSEGGTENSPLHF.

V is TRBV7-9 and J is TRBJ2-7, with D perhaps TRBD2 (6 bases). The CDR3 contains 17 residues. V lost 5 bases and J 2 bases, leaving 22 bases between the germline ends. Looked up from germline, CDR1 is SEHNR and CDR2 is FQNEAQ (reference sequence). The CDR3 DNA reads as TGTGCCAGCAGCCCGGGACTGAAAGTTTCCCTTGCCTACGAGCAGTACTTC. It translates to CASSPGLKVSLAYEQYF.

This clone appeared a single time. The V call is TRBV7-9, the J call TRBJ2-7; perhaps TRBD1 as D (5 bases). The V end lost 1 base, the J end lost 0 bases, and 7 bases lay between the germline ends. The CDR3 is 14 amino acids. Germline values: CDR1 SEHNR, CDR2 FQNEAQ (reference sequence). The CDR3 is CASSLGQTSYEQYF. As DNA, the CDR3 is TGTGCCAGCAGCTTAGGACAGACCTCCTACGAGCAGTACTTC.

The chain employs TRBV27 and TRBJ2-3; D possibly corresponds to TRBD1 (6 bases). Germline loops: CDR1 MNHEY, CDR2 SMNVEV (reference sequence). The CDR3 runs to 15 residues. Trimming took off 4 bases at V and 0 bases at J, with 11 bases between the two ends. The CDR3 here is CASSYRGGSTDTQYF. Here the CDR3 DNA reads TGTGCCAGCAGTTATAGAGGGGGAAGCACAGATACGCAGTATTTT.

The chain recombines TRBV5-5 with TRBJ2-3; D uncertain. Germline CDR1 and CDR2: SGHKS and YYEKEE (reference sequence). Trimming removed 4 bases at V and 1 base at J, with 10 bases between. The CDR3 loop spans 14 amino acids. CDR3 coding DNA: TGTGCCAGCAGCCCCGGAGCAGGCACAGATACGCAGTATTTT. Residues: CASSPGAGTDTQYF.

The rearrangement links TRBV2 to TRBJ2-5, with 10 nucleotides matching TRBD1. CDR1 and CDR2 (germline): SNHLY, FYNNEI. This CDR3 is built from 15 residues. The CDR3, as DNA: TGTGCAAACAGTCGGGACAGGGGTTCTCAAGAGACCCAGTACTTC. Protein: CANSRDRGSQETQYF. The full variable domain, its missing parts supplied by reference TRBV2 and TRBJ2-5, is EPEVTQTPSHQVTQMGQEVILRCVPISNHLYFYWYRQILGQKVEFLVSFYNNEISEKSEIFDDQFSVERPDGSNFTLKIRSTKLEDSAMYFCANSRDRGSQETQYFGPGTRLLVL.

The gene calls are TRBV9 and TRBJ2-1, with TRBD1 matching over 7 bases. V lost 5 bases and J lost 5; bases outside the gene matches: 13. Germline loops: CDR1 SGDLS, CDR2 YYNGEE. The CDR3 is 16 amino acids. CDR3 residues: CASSVIDRELNNEQFF. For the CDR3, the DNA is TGTGCCAGCAGTGTTATTGACAGGGAATTGAACAATGAGCAGTTCTTC.

As DNA, the CDR3 is TGTGCCAGCAGTGACCGGGACAGGGGGCCCAGCTGGTTTTCGGGGGCCAACGTCCTGACTTTC. It yields the protein CASSDRDRGPSWFSGANVLTF. The V and J genes are TRBV6-4 and TRBJ2-6, with 12 bases identical to TRBD1. CDR1 and CDR2 (germline): MRHNA, SNTAGT. The CDR3 length is 21 residues. The junction had 15 bases not matched to a gene; V was cut back by 2 bases and J by 4 bases.

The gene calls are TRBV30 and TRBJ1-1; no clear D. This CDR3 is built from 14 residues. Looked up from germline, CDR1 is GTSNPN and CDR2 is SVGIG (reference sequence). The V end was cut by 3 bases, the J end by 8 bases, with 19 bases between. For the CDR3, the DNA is TGTGCCTGGAGCCCAAGAGGTCGGGGATCCGAAGCTTTCTTT. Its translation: CAWSPRGRGSEAFF.

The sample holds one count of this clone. The CDR3 DNA follows: TGTGCCAGCAGCTTACAGAATCAGCCCCAGCATTTT. This translates into CASSLQNQPQHF. The chain couples TRBV7-9 to TRBJ1-5; D call uncertain. V lost 2 bases and J lost 4, with 3 bases in between. The CDR3 length is 12 residues. Germline CDR1 SEHNR, CDR2 FQNEAQ (reference sequence). The variable domain in full, completed from reference TRBV7-9 and TRBJ1-5, reads DTGVSQNPRHKITKRGQNVTFRCDPISEHNRLYWYRQTLGQGPEFLTYFQNEAQLEKSRLLSDRFSAERPKGSFSTLEIQRTEQGDSAMYLCASSLQNQPQHFGDGTRLSIL.

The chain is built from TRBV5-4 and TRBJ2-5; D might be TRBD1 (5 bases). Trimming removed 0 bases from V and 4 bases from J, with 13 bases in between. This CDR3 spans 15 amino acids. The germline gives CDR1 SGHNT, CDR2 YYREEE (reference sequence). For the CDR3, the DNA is TGTGCCAGCAGCTTGGACGGCAGCAGGGTAGAGACCCAGTACTTC. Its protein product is CASSLDGSRVETQYF.